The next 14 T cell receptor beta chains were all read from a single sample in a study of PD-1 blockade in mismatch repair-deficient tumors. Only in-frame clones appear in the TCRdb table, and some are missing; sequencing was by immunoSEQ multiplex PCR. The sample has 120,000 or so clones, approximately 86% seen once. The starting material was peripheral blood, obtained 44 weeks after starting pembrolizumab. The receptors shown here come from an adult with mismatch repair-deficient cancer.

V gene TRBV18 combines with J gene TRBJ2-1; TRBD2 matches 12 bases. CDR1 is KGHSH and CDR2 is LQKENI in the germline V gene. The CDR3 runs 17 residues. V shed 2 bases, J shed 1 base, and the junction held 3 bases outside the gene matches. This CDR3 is CASSPGTSGRSYNEQFF. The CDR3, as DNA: TGTGCCAGCTCACCAGGGACTAGCGGGCGTTCCTACAATGAGCAGTTCTTC.

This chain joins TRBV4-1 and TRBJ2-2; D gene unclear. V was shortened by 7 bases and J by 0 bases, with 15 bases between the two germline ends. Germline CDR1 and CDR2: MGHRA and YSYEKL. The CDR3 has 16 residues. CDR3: CASMSRAAANTGELFF. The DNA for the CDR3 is TGCGCCAGCATGAGCCGGGCAGCTGCGAACACCGGGGAGCTGTTTTTT.

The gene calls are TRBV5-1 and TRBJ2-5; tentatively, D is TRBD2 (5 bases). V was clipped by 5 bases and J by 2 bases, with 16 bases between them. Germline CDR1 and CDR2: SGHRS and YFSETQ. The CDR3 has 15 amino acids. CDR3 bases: TGCGCCAGCAGTTTAAGGACTGGGCAGCAAGAGACCCAGTACTTC. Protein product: CASSLRTGQQETQYF.

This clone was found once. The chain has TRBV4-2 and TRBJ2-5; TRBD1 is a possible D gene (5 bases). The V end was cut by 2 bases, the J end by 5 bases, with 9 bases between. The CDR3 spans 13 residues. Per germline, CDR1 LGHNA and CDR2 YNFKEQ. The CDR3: CASSQNQGETQYF. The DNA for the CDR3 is TGTGCCAGCAGCCAAAATCAGGGCGAGACCCAGTACTTC.

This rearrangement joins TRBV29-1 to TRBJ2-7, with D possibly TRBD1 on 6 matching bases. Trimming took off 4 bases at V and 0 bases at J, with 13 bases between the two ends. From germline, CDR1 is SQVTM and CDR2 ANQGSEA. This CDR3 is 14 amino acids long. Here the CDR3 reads CSVGGHANSYEQYF. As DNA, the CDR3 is TGCAGCGTTGGGGGACACGCTAACTCCTACGAGCAGTACTTC.

The CDR3 protein is CASSPSHAYEQYF. CDR3 coding DNA: TGTGCCAGCAGTCCCTCCCACGCCTACGAGCAGTACTTC. The chain is built from TRBV27 and TRBJ2-7; D is undetermined. This CDR3 has 13 residues. Germline V CDR1 and CDR2: MNHEY, SMNVEV (reference sequence). Trimming shortened V by 5 bases and J by 2 bases, and 10 bases separated the two germline ends.

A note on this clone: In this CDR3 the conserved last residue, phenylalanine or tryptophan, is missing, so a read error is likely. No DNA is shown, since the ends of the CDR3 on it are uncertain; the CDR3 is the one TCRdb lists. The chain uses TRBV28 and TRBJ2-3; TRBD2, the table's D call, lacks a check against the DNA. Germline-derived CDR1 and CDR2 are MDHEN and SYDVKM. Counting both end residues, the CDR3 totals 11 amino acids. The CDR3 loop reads CASSTGLAEDL.

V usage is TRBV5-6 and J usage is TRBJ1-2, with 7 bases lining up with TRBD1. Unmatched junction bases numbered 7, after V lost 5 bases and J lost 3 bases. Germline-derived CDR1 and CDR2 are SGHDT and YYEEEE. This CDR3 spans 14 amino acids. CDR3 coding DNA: TGTGCCAGCAGTTACCGGGACAGAGACTATGGCTACACCTTC. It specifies CASSYRDRDYGYTF.

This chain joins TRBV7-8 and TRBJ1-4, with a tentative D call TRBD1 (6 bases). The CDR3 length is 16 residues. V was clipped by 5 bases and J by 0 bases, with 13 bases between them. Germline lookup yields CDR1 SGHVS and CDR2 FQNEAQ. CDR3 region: CASSLSWGPTNEKLFF. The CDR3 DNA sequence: TGTGCCAGCAGCCTCTCTTGGGGGCCAACTAATGAAAAACTGTTTTTT.

CDR3 DNA: TGCGCCAGCAGCCCCCCAGTTGAGAGGGGCAACAATCAGCCCCAGCATTTT. Protein product: CASSPPVERGNNQPQHF. The V call is TRBV4-1, the J call TRBJ1-5, with a possible D match to TRBD1 (5 bases). This CDR3 spans 17 amino acids. V was pared by 4 bases and J by 3 bases, with 19 bases between. The germline CDR1 and CDR2 sequences are MGHRA and YSYEKL.

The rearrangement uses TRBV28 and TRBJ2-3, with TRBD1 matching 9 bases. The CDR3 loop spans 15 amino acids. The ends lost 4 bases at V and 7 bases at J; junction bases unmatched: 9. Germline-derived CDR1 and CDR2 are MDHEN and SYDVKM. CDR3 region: CASSSRQGGFYTQYF. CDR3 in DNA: TGTGCCAGCAGTTCGCGACAGGGGGGCTTTTATACGCAGTATTTT.

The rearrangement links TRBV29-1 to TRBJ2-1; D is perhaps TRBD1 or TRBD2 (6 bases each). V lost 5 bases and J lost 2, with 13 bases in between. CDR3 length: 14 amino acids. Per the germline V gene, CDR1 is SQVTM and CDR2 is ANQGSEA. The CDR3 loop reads CSVFRRGTYNEQFF. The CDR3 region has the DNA TGCAGCGTTTTTCGGAGGGGGACCTACAATGAGCAGTTCTTC.

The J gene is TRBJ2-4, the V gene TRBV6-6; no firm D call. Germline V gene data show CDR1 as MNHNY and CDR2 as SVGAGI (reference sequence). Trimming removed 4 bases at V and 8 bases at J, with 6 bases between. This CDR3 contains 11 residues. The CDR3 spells CASSFRDIQYF. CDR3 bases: TGTGCCAGCAGTTTTAGGGACATTCAGTACTTC.

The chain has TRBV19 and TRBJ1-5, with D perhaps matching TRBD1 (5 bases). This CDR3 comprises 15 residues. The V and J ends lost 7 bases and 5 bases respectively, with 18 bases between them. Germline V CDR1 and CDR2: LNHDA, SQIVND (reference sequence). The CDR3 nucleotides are TGTGCCAGTACCCGTGAAGAGGGGCCCCATCAGCCCCAGCATTTT. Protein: CASTREEGPHQPQHF.